This T cell receptor (beta chain) was found in a study of shared clonotypes between healthy human individuals. Study-wide results and limits: Blood was the only sampled material, and tissue repertoires likely differ.

Positively selected for CCR7, the CD45RO-negative cells used as naive CD8 cells excluded terminally differentiated effector memory CD45RA+ cells. Produced via immunoSEQ multiplex PCR; TCRdb's table is partial and in-frame only. The sample carries about 870,000 clones, 92% recorded once. As concerns this clone: Its antigen is still unknown.

Material for sequencing was naive CD8+ T cells sorted from blood. The TCR comes from a man under 40 in good health.

The CDR3 DNA reads as TGTGCCAGCGGCCAGGTGGGAGGAATCACAGATACGCAGTATTTT. Residues: CASGQVGGITDTQYF. The rearrangement links TRBV6-6 to TRBJ2-3, with a tentative D call TRBD2 (6 bases). The V gene lost 8 bases and the J gene lost 2 bases, with 17 bases spanning the gap. This CDR3 has 15 residues. Germline CDR1 is MNHNY and CDR2 is SVGAGI (reference sequence).